Presented here are 31 T cell receptor beta chains from one specimen sequenced in a study of blood T cell repertoires in COVID-19. Clones were sequenced by immunoSEQ multiplex PCR, and TCRdb holds only the in-frame ones, with some missing. Among about 100,000 clones listed, 89% were seen once. The sample was peripheral blood. The receptors stem from a man aged 40-55 years with active or convalescent COVID-19.

The rearrangement joins TRBV7-9 to TRBJ1-4, with D unresolved. CDR1 SEHNR and CDR2 FQNEAQ come from the germline V gene (reference sequence). This CDR3 is 14 amino acids long. V was cut by 4 bases and J by 8 bases, with 14 bases left in between. The CDR3 is CASSSSANLEKLFF. In DNA, the CDR3 is TGTGCCAGCAGCTCCTCCGCGAACCTAGAAAAACTGTTTTTT. The full variable domain, completed using reference TRBV7-9 and TRBJ1-4, is DTGVSQNPRHKITKRGQNVTFRCDPISEHNRLYWYRQTLGQGPEFLTYFQNEAQLEKSRLLSDRFSAERPKGSFSTLEIQRTEQGDSAMYLCASSSSANLEKLFFGSGTQLSVL.

The chain joins TRBV19 to TRBJ1-1, with TRBD1 matching 7 bases. CDR3 size: 12 residues. J lost 5 bases, V lost 6 bases, and 3 bases had no gene match. Germline lookup yields CDR1 LNHDA and CDR2 SQIVND (reference sequence). This CDR3 reads CASSVQGTEAFF. DNA of the CDR3: TGTGCCAGTAGCGTACAGGGGACTGAAGCTTTCTTT.

Only one count was recorded for this clone. The rearrangement links TRBV18 to TRBJ2-3, with D tentatively TRBD2 (6 bases). This CDR3 is built from 15 residues. Trimming left V 4 bases short and J 2 bases short, with 13 bases between. Germline values: CDR1 KGHSH, CDR2 LQKENI. The CDR3: CASSQLATFTDTQYF. Written as DNA, the CDR3 is TGTGCCAGCTCACAGCTAGCGACGTTCACAGATACGCAGTATTTT.

This clone was detected once. This chain connects TRBV7-2 to TRBJ1-5; D is perhaps TRBD1 (5 bases). This CDR3 has 15 amino acids. Trimming pared 5 bases from V and 10 bases from J, leaving 21 bases between. Germline loops: CDR1 SGHTA, CDR2 FQGNSA. CDR3 sequence reads: CASSLSGDPNFPQHF. The CDR3 DNA is TGTGCCAGCAGCCTGTCGGGGGACCCCAATTTCCCCCAGCATTTT.

V usage is TRBV5-1 and J usage is TRBJ2-3, with 7 bases identical to TRBD2. Germline loops: CDR1 SGHRS, CDR2 YFSETQ. V dropped 0 bases and J dropped 2; count of bases not matched to a gene: 6. The CDR3 consists of 16 residues. The CDR3: CASSLASGGITDTQYF. The CDR3 bases are TGCGCCAGCAGCTTGGCCTCGGGGGGTATCACAGATACGCAGTATTTT.

The rearrangement links TRBV12-1 to TRBJ2-1; TRBD2 is the table's D call and was not checked against the DNA. TRBV12-1 is listed as a pseudogene. The CDR3 sequence is 12 residues long. The CDR3 loop reads CASSPGGHEQFF. The CDR3 DNA is TGTGCCAGCAGCCCCGGGGGGCATGAGCAGTTCTTC.

The chain recombines TRBV7-3 with TRBJ2-3, with TRBD1 matching 10 bases. The V gene end was trimmed by 5 bases and the J gene end by 6 bases; junction bases not matched to a gene: 14. The CDR3 length is 17 residues. Germline CDR1 SGHTA, CDR2 FQGTGA. CDR3 bases: TGTGCCAGCAGCCAGACCGGGACAGGGGATCCCCTCGATACGCAGTATTTT. This codes for CASSQTGTGDPLDTQYF. Based on the CDR3 plus reference TRBV7-3 and TRBJ2-3, the full variable domain is GAGVSQTPSNKVTEKGKYVELRCDPISGHTALYWYRQSLGQGPEFLIYFQGTGAADDSGLPNDRFFAVRPEGSVSTLKIQRTERGDSAVYLCASSQTGTGDPLDTQYFGPGTRLTVL.

The chain has TRBV7-9 and TRBJ2-3; 12 bases align to TRBD2. The V gene's germline CDR1 is SEHNR and CDR2 FQNEAQ (reference sequence). The V segment lost 3 bases and the J segment 2 bases; nucleotides outside the gene matches: 3. The CDR3 runs to 16 residues. CDR3 residues: CASSFGTSGSTDTQYF. The CDR3 DNA sequence: TGTGCCAGCAGCTTCGGGACTAGCGGGTCCACAGATACGCAGTATTTT. The full variable domain, with the rest looked up from reference TRBV7-9 and TRBJ2-3, is DTGVSQNPRHKITKRGQNVTFRCDPISEHNRLYWYRQTLGQGPEFLTYFQNEAQLEKSRLLSDRFSAERPKGSFSTLEIQRTEQGDSAMYLCASSFGTSGSTDTQYFGPGTRLTVL.

This rearrangement joins TRBV3-1 (or the pseudogene TRBV3-2) to TRBJ1-3; D perhaps matches TRBD1 (6 bases). The CDR3 spans 17 residues. Germline V gene lookup returns CDR1 LGHDT and CDR2 YNNKEL (reference sequence). V lost 0 bases and J 4 bases, leaving 16 bases between the germline ends. The CDR3 DNA reads as TGTGCCAGCAGCCAAGAAGTTTACAGGACAGTAGGAAACACCATATATTTT. It codes for CASSQEVYRTVGNTIYF.

The rearrangement links TRBV27 to TRBJ2-1; 13 bases line up with TRBD2. The V and J ends lost 5 bases and 9 bases, in that order; junction bases with no gene match: 10. CDR1 and CDR2 (germline): MNHEY, SMNVEV (reference sequence). The CDR3 is made up of 16 amino acids. The chain's CDR3 is CASSPAPGLAGREQFF. CDR3 in DNA: TGTGCCAGCAGTCCAGCACCGGGACTAGCGGGACGTGAGCAGTTCTTC.

CDR3 loop: CASSLAGGPQPQHF. The CDR3, as DNA: TGCGCCAGCAGCTTGGCCGGCGGCCCCCAGCCCCAGCATTTT. This rearrangement joins TRBV5-1 to TRBJ1-5; unclear D gene. CDR1 SGHRS and CDR2 YFSETQ come from the germline V gene. The CDR3 covers 14 residues. The V and J ends lost 0 bases and 7 bases respectively, with 11 bases between them.

This chain uses TRBV19 with TRBJ1-2, with 8 bases that match TRBD1. Germline trimming cut 7 bases from V and 5 bases from J; bases unmatched to any gene: 6. The CDR3 has 13 residues. CDR1 LNHDA and CDR2 SQIVND come from the germline V gene (reference sequence). Here the CDR3 DNA reads TGTGCCAGTACCCCGGACAGGGTTTATGGCTACACCTTC. This sequence encodes CASTPDRVYGYTF.

The rearrangement uses TRBV7-8 and TRBJ2-3; D might be TRBD1 (5 bases). The CDR3 spans 15 residues. Trimming took off 4 bases at V and 1 base at J, with 12 bases between the two ends. Looked up from germline, CDR1 is SGHVS and CDR2 is FQNEAQ. In DNA, the CDR3 is TGTGCCAGCAGCTCGTCCCCGACAGGCACAGATACGCAGTATTTT. Its protein product is CASSSSPTGTDTQYF.

The chain joins TRBV14 to TRBJ1-3; the D gene is possibly TRBD1 (6 bases). The CDR3 length is 14 residues. CDR1 is SGHDN and CDR2 is FVKESK in the germline V gene. Trimming cost V 4 bases and J 7 bases, with 14 bases left between them. The DNA of the CDR3 is TGTGCCAGCAGCCTTAATTCAGGGGCCAACACCATATATTTT. This gives the protein CASSLNSGANTIYF. The full variable domain, completed using reference TRBV14 and TRBJ1-3, is EAGVTQFPSHSVIEKGQTVTLRCDPISGHDNLYWYRRVMGKEIKFLLHFVKESKQDESGMPNNRFLAERTGGTYSTLKVQPAELEDSGVYFCASSLNSGANTIYFGEGSWLTVV.

J is TRBJ2-1 and V is TRBV29-1; D is perhaps TRBD2 (6 bases). V lost 3 bases, J lost 0 bases, and 9 bases lay in between. Per the germline V gene, CDR1 is SQVTM and CDR2 is ANQGSEA. There are 14 residues in the CDR3. The CDR3 here is CSVDSGSSYNEQFF. CDR3 sequence (DNA): TGCAGCGTTGATAGCGGCAGCTCCTACAATGAGCAGTTCTTC.

The chain uses TRBV30 and TRBJ2-5, with 11 nucleotides matching TRBD2. The CDR3 sequence is 16 residues long. The germline gives CDR1 GTSNPN, CDR2 SVGIG (reference sequence). Trimming removed 5 bases from V and 5 bases from J; junction bases left unmatched: 13. In DNA, the CDR3 is TGTGCCTGGGGGTCTGGGACTAGCGGCTTCTGGGAGACCCAGTACTTC. Protein: CAWGSGTSGFWETQYF.

In the case of this clone: Mismatch with germline at one junction end may stem from a read error. V and J are TRBV7-7 and TRBJ2-5; D might be TRBD2 (5 bases). Per the germline V gene, CDR1 is SSHAT and CDR2 is FNYEAQ (reference sequence). This CDR3 region has 17 residues. The CDR3 coding sequence is TGTGCTAGCAGCTTTGGGAAATCCGGACTCATAGGGGAGACCCAGTACTTC. As protein: CASSFGKSGLIGETQYF.

The chain uses TRBV28 and TRBJ2-3; perhaps TRBD1 as D (5 bases). The V end was cut by 6 bases, the J end by 2 bases, with 18 bases between. Looked up from germline, CDR1 is MDHEN and CDR2 is SYDVKM. This CDR3 is built from 16 residues. The CDR3 DNA is TGTGCCAGCAGCACACAAGGGGTACAGACCACAGATACGCAGTATTTT. Translated: CASSTQGVQTTDTQYF.

This chain uses TRBV28 with TRBJ1-1; D remains unclear. V was trimmed by 2 bases and J by 6 bases, leaving 13 bases between them. This CDR3 contains 14 residues. Germline V gene sequence: CDR1 MDHEN, CDR2 SYDVKM. CDR3 coding DNA: TGTGCCAGCAGTTTAGCTCACTTGATGGCTGAAGCTTTCTTT. Translation: CASSLAHLMAEAFF. Full variable domain (missing parts from reference TRBV28 and TRBJ1-1): DVKVTQSSRYLVKRTGEKVFLECVQDMDHENMFWYRQDPGLGLRLIYFSYDVKMKEKGDIPEGYSVSREKKERFSLILESASTNQTSMYLCASSLAHLMAEAFFGQGTRLTVV.

This chain connects TRBV28 to TRBJ2-2, with D possibly being TRBD1 (5 bases). The CDR3 contains 14 residues. Germline lookup yields CDR1 MDHEN and CDR2 SYDVKM. V was cut by 4 bases and J by 5 bases, with 11 bases left in between. CDR3 protein: CASSYTQGTGELFF. CDR3 in DNA: TGTGCCAGCAGTTACACCCAGGGAACCGGGGAGCTGTTTTTT.

The chain employs TRBV4-1 and TRBJ1-1; the D gene is possibly TRBD1 (5 bases). The V end was cut by 4 bases, the J end by 5 bases, with 17 bases between. The CDR3 is 15 residues long. Germline V lookup: CDR1 MGHRA, CDR2 YSYEKL. This CDR3 reads CASSPLLEGSTEAFF. CDR3 nucleotide sequence: TGCGCCAGCAGCCCCTTGTTGGAGGGGAGTACTGAAGCTTTCTTT.

CDR3 sequence (DNA): TGTGCCAGCTCCCACGGACAGGGTCGGAGCAATCAGCCCCAGCATTTT. Its translation: CASSHGQGRSNQPQHF. The chain links TRBV18 to TRBJ1-5; 8 nucleotides match TRBD1. The CDR3 covers 16 residues. In germline, CDR1 is KGHSH, CDR2 LQKENI. V dropped 6 bases and J dropped 1; count of bases not matched to a gene: 8.

The chain uses TRBV19 and TRBJ2-5; 11 nucleotides align to TRBD2. V was clipped by 6 bases and J by 1 base; unmatched bases: 4. The germline V gene encodes CDR1 LNHDA and CDR2 SQIVND (reference sequence). The CDR3 length is 15 residues. CDR3: CASRPGLAVQETQYF. CDR3 in DNA: TGTGCCAGTAGACCGGGACTAGCGGTCCAAGAGACCCAGTACTTC.

V usage is TRBV12-5 and J usage is TRBJ1-5; D gene uncertain. V was clipped by 5 bases and J by 5 bases, with 10 bases between them. CDR3 size: 13 residues. Germline V gives CDR1 LGHNT, CDR2 FRNRAP. The CDR3 DNA reads as TGTGCTAGTGGTGCGAGCGGGGATCAGCCCCAGCATTTT. Protein sequence: CASGASGDQPQHF. Together with reference TRBV12-5 and TRBJ1-5, the CDR3 gives the full variable domain: DARVTQTPRHKVTEMGQEVTMRCQPILGHNTVFWYRQTMMQGLELLAYFRNRAPLDDSGMPKDRFSAEMPDATLATLKIQPSEPRDSAVYFCASGASGDQPQHFGDGTRLSIL.

The chain recombines TRBV6-4 with TRBJ2-7, with TRBD2 matching 14 bases. Germline V CDR1 and CDR2: MRHNA, SNTAGT. CDR3 length equals 14 residues. The V gene end was trimmed by 2 bases and the J gene end by 10 bases; junction bases not matched to a gene: 4. Here the CDR3 reads CASSDPGLAGVQYF. The CDR3 DNA reads as TGTGCCAGCAGTGACCCGGGACTAGCGGGAGTTCAGTACTTC.

V is TRBV28 and J is TRBJ1-5; TRBD1 matches 10 bases. The J segment lost 0 bases and the V segment lost 4 bases, leaving 9 bases of the junction unmatched. This CDR3 is built from 18 residues. CDR1 and CDR2 (germline): MDHEN, SYDVKM. Here the CDR3 reads CASSSGQGVPSSNQPQHF. DNA for the CDR3: TGTGCCAGCAGTTCCGGACAGGGGGTCCCCTCTAGCAATCAGCCCCAGCATTTT.

The genes are TRBV6-6 and TRBJ2-4; 9 bases are shared with TRBD1. CDR3 length: 14 residues. Germline CDR1 MNHNY, CDR2 SVGAGI (reference sequence). The V segment lost 2 bases and the J segment 6 bases; nucleotides outside the gene matches: 2. The CDR3 DNA follows: TGTGCCAGCAGTTACGGACAGGGGTCAAACATTCAGTACTTC. Translation: CASSYGQGSNIQYF.

This chain joins TRBV6-2 or TRBV6-3 and TRBJ2-1; 13 bases line up with TRBD2. The CDR3 sequence is 17 residues long. With V trimmed by 5 bases and J by 1 base, 5 bases remained unmatched. The germline gives CDR1 MNHEY, CDR2 SVGEGT. CDR3 protein: CASSTTSGRISYNEQFF. For the CDR3, the DNA is TGTGCCAGCAGTACGACTAGCGGGAGGATATCCTACAATGAGCAGTTCTTC.

The chain's CDR3 is CASTLEDGSLLIRNTEAFF. The CDR3 nucleotides are TGTGCCAGCACCCTGGAGGACGGGTCCCTGCTAATACGGAACACTGAAGCTTTCTTT. The chain combines TRBV28 with TRBJ1-1; D uncertain. CDR1 and CDR2 (germline): MDHEN, SYDVKM. This CDR3 spans 19 amino acids. Trimming took off 7 bases at V and 1 base at J, with 28 bases between the two ends.

This clone was detected only once. The rearrangement joins TRBV2 to TRBJ2-3, with 8 bases that match TRBD1. J was trimmed by 0 bases and V by 7 bases; bases with no gene match: 3. The CDR3 has 14 amino acids. Looked up from germline, CDR1 is SNHLY and CDR2 is FYNNEI. Here the CDR3 reads CASTGGFSTDTQYF. CDR3 coding DNA: TGTGCCAGCACAGGGGGCTTTAGCACAGATACGCAGTATTTT.

The chain has TRBV7-2 and TRBJ2-1; 9 bases are a match to TRBD2. The CDR3 is 15 residues long. Germline V CDR1 and CDR2: SGHTA, FQGNSA. V shed 7 bases and J 8 bases; nucleotides not matched to a gene: 12. The CDR3 DNA is TGTGCCAGCACCCGACCGGGACTAGCCGTCGATGAGCAGTTCTTC. Amino acid sequence: CASTRPGLAVDEQFF.